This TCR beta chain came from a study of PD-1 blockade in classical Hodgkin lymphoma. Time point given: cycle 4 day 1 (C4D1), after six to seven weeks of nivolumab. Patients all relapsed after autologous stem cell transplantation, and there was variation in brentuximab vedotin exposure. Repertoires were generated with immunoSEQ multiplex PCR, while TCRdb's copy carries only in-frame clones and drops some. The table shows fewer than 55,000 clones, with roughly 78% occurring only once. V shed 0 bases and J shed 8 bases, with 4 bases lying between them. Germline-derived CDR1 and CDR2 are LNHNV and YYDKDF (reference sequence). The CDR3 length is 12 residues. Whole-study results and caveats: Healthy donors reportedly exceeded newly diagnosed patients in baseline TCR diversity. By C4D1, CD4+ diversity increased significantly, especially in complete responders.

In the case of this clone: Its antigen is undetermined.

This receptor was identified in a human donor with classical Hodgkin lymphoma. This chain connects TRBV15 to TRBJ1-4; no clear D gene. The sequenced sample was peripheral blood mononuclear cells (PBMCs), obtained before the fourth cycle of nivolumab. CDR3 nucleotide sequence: TGTGCCACCAGCAGAGATGGAGAAAAACTGTTTTTT. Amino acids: CATSRDGEKLFF.